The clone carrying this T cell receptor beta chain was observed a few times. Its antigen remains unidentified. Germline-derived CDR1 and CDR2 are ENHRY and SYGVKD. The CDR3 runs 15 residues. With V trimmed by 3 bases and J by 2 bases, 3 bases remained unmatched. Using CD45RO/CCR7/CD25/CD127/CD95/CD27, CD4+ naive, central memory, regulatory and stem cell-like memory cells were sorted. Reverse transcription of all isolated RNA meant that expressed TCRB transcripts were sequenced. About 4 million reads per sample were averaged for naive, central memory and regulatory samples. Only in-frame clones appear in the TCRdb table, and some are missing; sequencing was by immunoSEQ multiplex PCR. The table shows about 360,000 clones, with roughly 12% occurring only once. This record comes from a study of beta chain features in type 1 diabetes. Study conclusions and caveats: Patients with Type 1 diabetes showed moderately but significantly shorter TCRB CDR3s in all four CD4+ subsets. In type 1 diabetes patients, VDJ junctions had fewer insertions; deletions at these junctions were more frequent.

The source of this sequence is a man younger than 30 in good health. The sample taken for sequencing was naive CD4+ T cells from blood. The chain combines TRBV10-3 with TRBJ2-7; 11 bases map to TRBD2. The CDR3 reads CAISDSSGRPYEQYF. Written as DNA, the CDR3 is TGTGCCATCAGTGACTCTAGCGGGAGGCCCTACGAGCAGTACTTC.